The 15 T cell receptor beta chains below were found in one sample sequenced in a study of blood T cells in healthy people across ages. Combining a sample-barcoded 5' primer with a J-beta primer mix, a second PCR ran for about 7 to 12 cycles. MiXCR, run by TCRdb on the 5' RACE reads, gives a single entry per CDR3 protein. The table lists 1,500,000 or so distinct CDR3 sequences, roughly 59% of them singletons. The sequencing input was blood. Receptors were obtained from a man aged 18 to 35 in good health.

The chain is built from TRBV3-1 and TRBJ2-3, with 11 bases fitting TRBD2. The ends lost 6 bases at V and 6 bases at J; junction bases unmatched: 5. Germline V gene data show CDR1 as LGHDT and CDR2 as YNNKEL (reference sequence). CDR3 length: 14 amino acids. This chain's CDR3 is CASSPTSGGDTQYF. The CDR3, as DNA: TGTGCCAGCAGTCCCACTAGCGGGGGCGATACGCAGTATTTT.

There are a few counts of this clonotype. The chain employs TRBV6-5 and TRBJ2-7; 7 positions match TRBD1. Per the germline V gene, CDR1 is MNHEY and CDR2 is SVGAGI. Losses at the gene ends were 7 bases for V and 4 bases for J; bases not matched to a gene: 10. The CDR3 runs 14 residues. CDR3 sequence reads: CASNKGAHKYEQYF. The CDR3 bases are TGTGCCAGCAATAAGGGGGCGCATAAGTACGAGCAGTACTTC.

J is TRBJ2-7 and V is TRBV7-9, with no clear D. The germline V and J ends were trimmed by 1 base and 5 bases, with 15 bases remaining between them. This CDR3 is 15 amino acids long. The germline V gene encodes CDR1 SEHNR and CDR2 FQNEAQ (reference sequence). Here the CDR3 reads CASSLVGRRSNEQYF. In nucleotides, the CDR3 is TGTGCCAGCAGCTTAGTGGGCAGGAGAAGTAACGAGCAGTACTTC.

The chain links TRBV19 to TRBJ2-3, with TRBD1 as a possible D gene (6 bases). V was clipped by 5 bases and J by 5 bases, with 11 bases between them. The CDR3 covers 13 residues. Germline loops: CDR1 LNHDA, CDR2 SQIVND (reference sequence). CDR3 sequence reads: CASSYPGQDTQYF. In nucleotides, the CDR3 is TGTGCCAGTAGTTACCCGGGACAAGATACGCAGTATTTT. The whole variable domain, remainder taken from reference TRBV19 and TRBJ2-3, is DGGITQSPKYLFRKEGQNVTLSCEQNLNHDAMYWYRQDPGQGLRLIYYSQIVNDFQKGDIAEGYSVSREKKESFPLTVTSAQKNPTAFYLCASSYPGQDTQYFGPGTRLTVL.

The V gene is TRBV5-1, the J gene TRBJ2-2; TRBD1 might be the D (5 bases). The CDR3 runs 17 residues. CDR1 is SGHRS, CDR2 YFSETQ, per germline. Trimming took 4 bases from V and 0 from J, leaving 16 bases between them. This CDR3 reads CASSGANDSPNTGELFF. In DNA form, the CDR3 reads TGCGCCAGCAGCGGGGCGAACGATAGTCCGAACACCGGGGAGCTGTTTTTT.

This clonotype appeared a few times. CDR3 amino acids: CASGDSEGREQYF. CDR3 bases: TGTGCCAGTGGAGACTCTGAGGGCAGGGAGCAGTACTTC. The chain joins TRBV7-9 to TRBJ2-7; D may be TRBD2 (5 bases). Germline CDR1 reads SEHNR; CDR2 reads FQNEAQ (reference sequence). This CDR3 comprises 13 residues. V was trimmed by 9 bases and J by 7 bases, leaving 19 bases between them.

This clonotype was counted a few times. V usage is TRBV4-1 and J usage is TRBJ2-7; D unresolved. The CDR3 has 13 residues. Germline assignment: CDR1 MGHRA and CDR2 YSYEKL. Trimming removed 4 bases at V and 3 bases at J, with 10 bases between. The CDR3 spells CASSPTVIYEQYF. CDR3 in DNA: TGCGCCAGCAGCCCCACAGTTATCTACGAGCAGTACTTC.

There are a few counts of this clonotype. The chain carries TRBV10-3 and TRBJ2-1; D is perhaps TRBD1 (6 bases). V gave up 3 bases and J gave up 0 bases, with 12 bases separating them. The CDR3 has 16 residues. Germline V gene lookup returns CDR1 ENHRY and CDR2 SYGVKD. CDR3 amino acids: CAISDPGASSYNEQFF. Written as DNA, the CDR3 is TGTGCCATCAGTGATCCAGGGGCAAGCTCCTACAATGAGCAGTTCTTC.

The gene calls are TRBV2 and TRBJ1-1; D remains ambiguous. Germline V gives CDR1 SNHLY, CDR2 FYNNEI. Between the trimmed V and J ends, which lost 2 bases and 9 bases, there was a span of 10 bases. The CDR3 consists of 12 residues. CDR3 loop: CASSERVGQAFF. The CDR3 nucleotides are TGTGCCAGCAGTGAAAGGGTAGGTCAAGCTTTCTTT.

The chain is built from TRBV20-1 and TRBJ2-1, with 14 nucleotides matching TRBD2. The V gene end was trimmed by 6 bases and the J gene end by 15 bases; junction bases not matched to a gene: 4. The CDR3 loop spans 11 amino acids. In germline, CDR1 is DFQATT, CDR2 SNEGSKA (reference sequence). The CDR3 bases are TGCAGTGCCGAGGGACTAGCGGGGGTGTTCTTC. Protein sequence: CSAEGLAGVFF.

V usage is TRBV10-2 and J usage is TRBJ2-2, with 11 bases identical to TRBD2. The germline V gene has CDR1 WSHSY and CDR2 SAAADI. Germline trimming cut 7 bases from V and 4 bases from J; bases unmatched to any gene: 8. This CDR3 has 16 amino acids. CDR3 region: CASKNSGRAGTGELFF. CDR3 sequence (DNA): TGCGCCAGCAAAAATAGCGGGAGGGCCGGCACCGGGGAGCTGTTTTTT.

V usage is TRBV10-2 and J usage is TRBJ1-5; D call uncertain. Germline CDR1 and CDR2: WSHSY and SAAADI. Trimming left V 2 bases short and J 4 bases short, with 9 bases between. The CDR3 is 14 residues long. CDR3: CASSEILGNQPQHF. Here the CDR3 DNA reads TGCGCCAGCAGTGAGATTTTGGGAAATCAGCCCCAGCATTTT.

This clonotype was detected a few times. The chain carries TRBV10-3 and TRBJ2-5; D call uncertain. Trimming took 6 bases from V and 2 from J, leaving 16 bases between them. Germline V gene data show CDR1 as ENHRY and CDR2 as SYGVKD. The CDR3 has 15 amino acids. CDR3: CAISYGAGSQETQYF. The CDR3 bases are TGTGCCATCAGCTACGGCGCAGGCAGTCAAGAGACCCAGTACTTC.

The chain links TRBV9 to TRBJ1-1, with 8 bases aligning to TRBD1. CDR3 length: 15 residues. The V and J ends lost 4 bases and 1 base, in that order; junction bases with no gene match: 6. The germline gives CDR1 SGDLS, CDR2 YYNGEE. CDR3 DNA sequence: TGTGCCAGCAGCATGTCAGGGGGCCCGAACACTGAAGCTTTCTTT. Translated, it gives CASSMSGGPNTEAFF.

This clonotype was seen a single time. The chain couples TRBV12-3 or TRBV12-4 to TRBJ2-7; D is uncertain. This CDR3 comprises 15 residues. With 3 bases removed from V and 0 bases from J, the gap between germline ends came to 12 bases. For the CDR3, the DNA is TGTGCCAGCAGTTTTGGTGCAGACTCCTCCTACGAGCAGTACTTC. This encodes CASSFGADSSYEQYF.